Listed here is a single T cell receptor beta chain. Its antigen is not known. These data belong to a study of T cells in narcolepsy. Whole-study findings and limits: Blood of same and different patients, but not healthy controls, reportedly held recurring autoreactive clonotypes. Same-patient CSF and blood CD4+ T cell clonotypes included HCRT-specific and TRIB2-specific autoreactive ones.

Germline values: CDR1 SGHTA, CDR2 FQGNSA. This CDR3 contains 18 residues. V lost 1 base and J lost 7; bases outside the gene matches: 13. Measured with immunoSEQ multiplex PCR; TCRdb has only the in-frame clones, and not every one. The data contain tens of thousands of clones, 87% of them singletons. The clonotype comes from a human donor with narcolepsy. Material: CD45RA- memory CD4+ T cells from PBMCs. The V gene is TRBV7-2, the J gene TRBJ2-2; 9 nucleotides match TRBD1. Here the CDR3 DNA reads TGTGCCAGCAGCTTAGATCCGGCGGGACAGGGTAACGGCGGGGAGCTGTTTTTT. Translating it yields CASSLDPAGQGNGGELFF.